The T cell receptor (beta chain) described here comes from a study of T cell clusters in autoimmune cytopenias. Findings and caveats of the study: TRB repertoire shifts in secondary cytopenia and chronic lymphocytic leukemia mostly reflected lymphoma, not autoimmunity.

Each sample's input was 200 to 250 ng genomic DNA, some 40,000 genome equivalents. With respect to this clonotype: No antigen is known for it.

This CDR3 has 14 amino acids. One tube held mixed TRB-A and TRB-B primer pools for touch-down PCR. TCRdb reprocessed the multiplex PCR reads, with one entry per CDR3 protein and no DNA. This repertoire includes roughly 16,000 distinct CDR3 sequences. These data also formed part of another study, on T cell repertoires in aging, cancer and after chemotherapy.

The rearrangement links TRBV12-3 or TRBV12-4 to TRBJ1-4; checking the TCRdb D call of TRBD1 is not possible without DNA. The sample was peripheral blood. This TCR was recovered from a human donor in good health. The CDR3 spells CASSPGTADEKLFF.